Sequencing of this T cell receptor (beta chain) was carried out in a study of cytomegalovirus exposure and HLA in healthy donors. Only in-frame clones appear in the TCRdb table, and some are missing; sequencing was by immunoSEQ multiplex PCR. The repertoire consists of roughly 110,000 clones, with roughly nine tenths occurring once and the leading ten covering about 1.8%. As regards this clone: Its target is not known.

The germline gives CDR1 MNHEY, CDR2 SMNVEV (reference sequence). The CDR3 spans 14 residues. Trimming pared 5 bases from V and 4 bases from J, leaving 15 bases between. Study-level findings and limits: The study found most TCR sequences rare, yet found some public TCRs in many donors. Investigators reported 150 to 200 TCR beta chains as tied to cytomegalovirus. CMV antigen specificity was confirmed in vitro for a few CMV-associated chains.

While the first cohort had 700 or so subjects, the donors belonged to the separate validation cohort of about 120 subjects. V is TRBV27 and J is TRBJ2-7, with D tentatively TRBD2 (5 bases). Sequencing used PBMCs. The sequence was obtained from a woman aged 18-29 years in good health and CMV-seropositive. CDR3 DNA: TGTGCCAGCAGTCCGAGAGGACTGATTTACGAGCAGTACTTC. It yields the protein CASSPRGLIYEQYF.